This T cell receptor beta chain was documented in a study of blood T cells in healthy people across ages. Study outcomes and limitations: PBMCs were not sorted, which prevented a conclusive comparison of naive versus antigen-experienced cells. Diversity of TCR beta correlated strongly with naive T cell percentage.

The CDR3 covers 13 residues. CDR1 and CDR2 from the germline V gene are DFQATT and SNEGSKA (reference sequence). Trimming took off 5 bases at V and 4 bases at J, with 14 bases between the two ends. Using a J-beta primer mix together with a sample-barcoded 5' primer, a second PCR was run for about 6 to 11 cycles. Every cDNA was tagged by a template-switch adaptor with 12 random nucleotides. TCRdb recomputed calls from the 5' RACE reads with MiXCR, one row per CDR3 protein. This sample has around 1.5 million distinct CDR3 sequences, with about 35% found just once. This clonotype was seen just once. As yet, its antigen is unknown. A single base separates this from a much larger clone, so it may be a read error.

The chain employs TRBV20-1 and TRBJ2-5; TRBD1 or TRBD2 may be the D gene (5 bases each). Sequencing was performed on blood. This sequence originates from a woman younger than 45 in good health. The chain's CDR3 is CSAGLRDGETQYF. The CDR3 nucleotides are TGCAGTGCTGGTCTCCGGGACGGAGAGACCCAGTACTTC.